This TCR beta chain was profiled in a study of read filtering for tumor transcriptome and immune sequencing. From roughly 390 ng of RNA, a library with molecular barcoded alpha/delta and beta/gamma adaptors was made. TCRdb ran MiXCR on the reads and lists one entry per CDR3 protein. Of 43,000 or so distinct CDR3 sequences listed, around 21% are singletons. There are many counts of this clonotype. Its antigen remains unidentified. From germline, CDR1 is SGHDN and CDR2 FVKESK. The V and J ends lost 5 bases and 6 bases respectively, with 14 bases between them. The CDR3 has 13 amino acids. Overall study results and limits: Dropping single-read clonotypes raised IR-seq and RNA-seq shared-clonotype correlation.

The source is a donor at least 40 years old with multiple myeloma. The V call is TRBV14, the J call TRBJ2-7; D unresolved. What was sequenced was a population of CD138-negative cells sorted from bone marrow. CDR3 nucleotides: TGTGCCAGCAGCTTAAGCCCCAGGTCCGAGCAGTACTTC. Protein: CASSLSPRSEQYF.